This T cell receptor beta chain derives from a study of response to subunit inactivated influenza vaccine. There are 14 residues in the CDR3. Trimming took off 5 bases at V and 0 bases at J, with 10 bases between the two ends. TCRdb used MiXCR to reprocess the RT-PCR reads, holding one entry per CDR3 protein. The sample includes around 600,000 distinct CDR3 sequences, roughly 10% of them seen just once. This clonotype was observed many times. The same data also went into a second study, on T cells expressing NK-cell markers. That report notes: UMIs were included in TCR beta cDNA generated by 5'RACE template switching. It was sorted CD3+CD56+NKG2C+, CD3+CD56+NKG2C- and CD3+CD56-NKG2C+ T cells that supplied the TCR beta repertoires.

The chain is built from TRBV12-3 or TRBV12-4 and TRBJ2-5; perhaps TRBD2 as D (6 bases). The specimen was PBMCs from blood, collected on the day of vaccination. The clonotype originates from a man aged 45-65 years who received an inactivated influenza vaccine. For the CDR3, the DNA is TGTGCCAGCAGTCCAGGACTAAACCAAGAGACCCAGTACTTC. Translation: CASSPGLNQETQYF.